This entry lists 21 T cell receptor beta chains sequenced from one sample in a study of blood T cells in healthy people across ages. A second about 7 to 11 cycle PCR used barcoded and J-beta primers. TCRdb re-called the 5' RACE reads with MiXCR, one entry per CDR3 protein. The sample shows 750,000 to 950,000 distinct CDR3 sequences, 25% to 30% of them seen only once. These data were also filed under a second study, of T cells of mothers and their children.

The source material was blood. Receptors originate from a woman aged 40 to 50 in good health.

This clonotype was seen at least ten times. This sequence joins TRBV6-1 and TRBJ2-5; 11 bases line up with TRBD2. This CDR3 has 15 residues. Germline V gene lookup returns CDR1 MNHNS and CDR2 SASEGT. The V and J ends lost 7 bases and 4 bases, in that order; junction bases with no gene match: 8. This chain's CDR3 is CASTIIAGGRETQYF. CDR3 bases: TGTGCCAGCACCATAATAGCGGGGGGGCGAGAGACCCAGTACTTC.

Worth noting for this clonotype: This is likely a read error, given that the CDR3 carries no conserved phenylalanine or tryptophan at its end. The chain has TRBV12-3 or TRBV12-4 and TRBJ1-5; 7 positions match TRBD1. CDR3 length equals 14 residues. The ends lost 6 bases at V and 4 bases at J; junction bases unmatched: 6. CDR3 loop: CASRTGTANQPQHL. The CDR3 nucleotides read TGTGCCAGCAGAACCGGGACAGCTAATCAGCCCCAGCATTTA.

This clonotype was seen repeatedly, ten times or more. V and J are TRBV5-1 and TRBJ1-1; the match to TRBD1 covers 8 bases. This CDR3 spans 17 amino acids. V lost 0 bases, J lost 1 base, and 8 bases stayed unmatched. Germline V CDR1 and CDR2: SGHRS, YFSETQ. The CDR3 region has the DNA TGCGCCAGCAGCTTGGGGTCAGGGGGCCGTTGGAACACTGAAGCTTTCTTT. It specifies CASSLGSGGRWNTEAFF.

The rearrangement joins TRBV20-1 to TRBJ2-7; D gene unclear. The end of the DNA is better explained by TRBJ2-5, so the J call may be wrong. Germline assignment: CDR1 DFQATT and CDR2 SNEGSKA (reference sequence). The CDR3 totals 12 residues. This CDR3 reads CSASTEEETQYF. CDR3 in DNA: TGCAGTGCTAGTACTGAAGAAGAGACCCAGTACTTC.

V and J are TRBV6-2 or TRBV6-3 and TRBJ1-5; 7 bases align to TRBD1. Per the germline V gene, CDR1 is MNHEY and CDR2 is SVGEGT. This CDR3 has 16 amino acids. V trimming: 5 bases; J trimming: 3 bases; junction bases outside the gene matches: 10. CDR3 sequence: CASSREGATDNQPQHF. The DNA for the CDR3 is TGTGCCAGCAGTAGGGAGGGGGCTACCGACAATCAGCCCCAGCATTTT.

This clonotype was found a few times. The chain couples TRBV7-2 to TRBJ2-5, with D unclear. The germline gives CDR1 SGHTA, CDR2 FQGNSA. V was cut by 1 base and J by 2 bases, with 11 bases left in between. The CDR3 is 15 residues long. CDR3 region: CASSLGPLTQETQYF. In DNA, the CDR3 is TGTGCCAGCAGCTTAGGTCCCCTTACGCAAGAGACCCAGTACTTC.

In regard to this clonotype: Sequence at one end of the junction differs from germline and may be a read error. The chain has TRBV9 and TRBJ1-1; D unclear. From germline, CDR1 is SGDLS and CDR2 YYNGEE. CDR3 length: 14 amino acids. CDR3 sequence reads: CAGSPRAVVTEAFF. Here the CDR3 DNA reads TGTGCCGGCAGCCCGCGGGCAGTGGTGACTGAAGCTTTCTTT.

For this clonotype: The junction departs from germline at one end; a sequencing error may be responsible. The genes are TRBV14 and TRBJ1-1; no clear D gene. Per germline, CDR1 SGHDN and CDR2 FVKESK. The CDR3 consists of 13 residues. The CDR3 sequence is CAGSPYRNTEAFF. CDR3 in DNA: TGTGCCGGCAGCCCATATAGGAACACTGAAGCTTTCTTT.

This clonotype was detected only a few times. The V call is TRBV27, the J call TRBJ1-1, with D perhaps TRBD1 (6 bases). V was shortened by 8 bases and J by 5 bases, with 21 bases between the two germline ends. The CDR3 has 15 residues. Germline V gene sequence: CDR1 MNHEY, CDR2 SMNVEV (reference sequence). The CDR3 DNA reads as TGTGCCAGCGAGCCAATTACAGGGCTTCGGACTGAAGCTTTCTTT. It yields the protein CASEPITGLRTEAFF.

This clonotype has at least ten counts. The chain couples TRBV5-1 to TRBJ2-7; TRBD1 matches at 10 bases. The CDR3 is 14 amino acids. The V and J ends lost 3 bases and 9 bases, in that order; junction bases with no gene match: 9. Germline CDR1 and CDR2: SGHRS and YFSETQ. The CDR3 DNA follows: TGCGCCAGCAGCTACGGGACAGGGGAATGGGGGCAGTACTTC. Encoded protein: CASSYGTGEWGQYF.

The chain joins TRBV9 to TRBJ2-5, with D perhaps matching TRBD2 (6 bases). Looked up from germline, CDR1 is SGDLS and CDR2 is YYNGEE. V was cut by 3 bases and J by 4 bases, with 19 bases left in between. CDR3 size: 16 residues. CDR3 sequence: CASSAPHGGVGETQYF. The CDR3 DNA is TGTGCCAGCAGCGCCCCCCACGGGGGTGTCGGAGAGACCCAGTACTTC.

V usage is TRBV12-3 or TRBV12-4 and J usage is TRBJ2-3; D uncertain. Trimming cost V 4 bases and J 5 bases, with 7 bases left between them. This CDR3 has 12 residues. CDR3 amino acids: CASSSLLDTQYF. The CDR3 bases are TGTGCCAGCAGTTCCCTCCTAGATACGCAGTATTTT.

As for this clonotype: A junction boundary mismatches the germline segment, possibly from a read error. The chain has TRBV5-1 and TRBJ2-7; 10 nucleotides line up with TRBD1. The CDR3 has 15 amino acids. In germline, CDR1 is SGHRS, CDR2 YFSETQ. Here the CDR3 DNA reads TGCGTCAGCAGCTTGGGACAGGGGTCCTCCCACGAGCAGTACTTC. Translating it yields CVSSLGQGSSHEQYF. Complete variable domain (other parts from reference TRBV5-1 and TRBJ2-7): KAGVTQTPRYLIKTRGQQVTLSCSPISGHRSVSWYQQTPGQGLQFLFEYFSETQRNKGNFPGRFSGRQFSNSRSEMNVSTLELGDSALYLCVSSLGQGSSHEQYFGPGTRLTVT.

This chain uses TRBV19 with TRBJ2-7; 9 bases are a match to TRBD1. Germline V gene data show CDR1 as LNHDA and CDR2 as SQIVND (reference sequence). The CDR3 length is 13 residues. V dropped 2 bases and J dropped 5; count of bases not matched to a gene: 1. The CDR3 DNA reads TGTGCCAGTAGTATAAGGACAGGGGACGAGCAGTACTTC. It encodes CASSIRTGDEQYF.

The V and J genes are TRBV5-1 and TRBJ1-2; D call uncertain. CDR1 and CDR2 from the germline V gene are SGHRS and YFSETQ. Trimming took off 4 bases at V and 5 bases at J, with 21 bases between the two ends. The CDR3 runs to 16 residues. CDR3 region: CASSPGLDLLVYGYTF. DNA of the CDR3: TGCGCCAGCAGCCCAGGACTGGATTTGTTGGTATATGGCTACACCTTC. The variable domain in full, with the rest retrieved from reference TRBV5-1 and TRBJ1-2, is KAGVTQTPRYLIKTRGQQVTLSCSPISGHRSVSWYQQTPGQGLQFLFEYFSETQRNKGNFPGRFSGRQFSNSRSEMNVSTLELGDSALYLCASSPGLDLLVYGYTFGSGTRLTVV.

The rearrangement links TRBV4-1 to TRBJ2-3, with 13 nucleotides matching TRBD2. V gave up 1 base and J gave up 6 bases; unmatched junction bases: 4. This CDR3 has 16 residues. The germline V gene encodes CDR1 MGHRA and CDR2 YSYEKL. The CDR3 DNA reads TGCGCCAGCAGCCAAGGACTAGCGGGGGGCAGTGATACGCAGTATTTT. Translation gives CASSQGLAGGSDTQYF.

The table lists this clonotype with many counts. The chain is built from TRBV5-1 and TRBJ1-5; D is ambiguous. The V and J ends lost 2 bases and 5 bases respectively, with 8 bases between them. CDR3 size: 13 residues. Per the germline V gene, CDR1 is SGHRS and CDR2 is YFSETQ. The CDR3 coding sequence is TGCGCCAGCAGCTTTGGGGTAGATCAGCCCCAGCATTTT. Translated, it gives CASSFGVDQPQHF.

The sample holds a few counts of this clonotype. The junction departs from germline at one end; a sequencing error may be responsible. The chain combines TRBV9 with TRBJ2-4; D not resolved. Germline V CDR1 and CDR2: SGDLS, YYNGEE. The CDR3 spans 13 residues. The CDR3 DNA is TGTGCCGGCAGCCCAGGACCCGAAAACATTCAGTACTTC. Translated: CAGSPGPENIQYF.

This clonotype showed up just once. An end of the junction does not agree with germline; a read error may underlie this. V usage is TRBV28 and J usage is TRBJ1-5; the D is unclear. Looked up from germline, CDR1 is MDHEN and CDR2 is SYDVKM. The CDR3 length is 15 residues. CDR3 region: CASSLNGDSDQPQHF. The DNA of the CDR3 is TGTGCCAGCAGTTTAAATGGGGATAGCGATCAGCCCCAGCATTTT.

This clonotype was counted a few times. This chain uses TRBV6-6 with TRBJ1-1; the D is unclear. Germline values: CDR1 MNHNY, CDR2 SVGAGI (reference sequence). The CDR3 is 11 amino acids. V lost 7 bases to trimming and J lost 1 base, with 4 bases between them. The CDR3 loop reads CASIGNTEAFF. The CDR3 DNA follows: TGTGCCAGCATAGGGAACACTGAAGCTTTCTTT.

This clonotype has a count of ten or more. J is TRBJ2-1 and V is TRBV28; 7 bases align to TRBD2. The CDR3 totals 17 residues. Germline V gene sequence: CDR1 MDHEN, CDR2 SYDVKM. The V and J ends lost 5 bases and 5 bases, in that order; junction bases with no gene match: 15. CDR3 nucleotide sequence: TGTGCCAGCAGTCCAGCCTCCGGGAGAGCGGGGCACAATGAGCAGTTCTTC. It is translated as CASSPASGRAGHNEQFF.